The 9 T cell receptor beta chains below were found in one sample sequenced in a study of cytomegalovirus exposure and HLA in healthy donors. Primers for the PCR totalled 60 Vbeta and 13 Jbeta. The assay was immunoSEQ multiplex PCR, and TCRdb's table has in-frame clones only and misses some. The data contain approximately 100,000 clones, 70% to 80% of them seen just once; the ten biggest clones take up roughly a sixth. The sample consisted of PBMCs. The receptors shown here come from a man in his fifties or sixties in good health and CMV-seropositive.

This chain uses TRBV5-1 with TRBJ2-7, with TRBD1 identical over 9 bases. CDR3 length: 15 amino acids. Germline V lookup: CDR1 SGHRS, CDR2 YFSETQ. The ends lost 0 bases at V and 3 bases at J; junction bases unmatched: 4. The CDR3 sequence: CASSLEGQGLYEQYF. CDR3 nucleotides: TGCGCCAGCAGCTTGGAGGGACAGGGCCTCTACGAGCAGTACTTC.

The chain joins TRBV28 to TRBJ2-3; D not certain. CDR3 length: 14 residues. CDR1 and CDR2 from the germline V gene are MDHEN and SYDVKM. The ends were cut back, 2 bases at V and 2 bases at J, with 8 bases in the middle. This CDR3 is CASSLLPPTDTQYF. CDR3 DNA: TGTGCCAGCAGTTTACTCCCCCCCACAGATACGCAGTATTTT.

The rearrangement uses TRBV5-4 and TRBJ2-1; D is perhaps TRBD2 (6 bases). CDR3 length equals 15 residues. The germline CDR1 and CDR2 sequences are SGHNT and YYREEE (reference sequence). Trimming removed 0 bases at V and 8 bases at J, with 15 bases between. As DNA, the CDR3 is TGTGCCAGCAGCTTGGGGGGAGGTCGGAGGGATGAGCAGTTCTTC. As protein: CASSLGGGRRDEQFF.

Only one count was recorded for this clone. The chain recombines TRBV5-1 with TRBJ2-3; D remains ambiguous. Germline V gene data show CDR1 as SGHRS and CDR2 as YFSETQ. Deletions cut 0 bases from V and 2 bases from J, with 10 bases between. The CDR3 has 15 residues. In DNA, the CDR3 is TGCGCCAGCAGCTTGGCTAACAGATTCACAGATACGCAGTATTTT. Protein product: CASSLANRFTDTQYF.

This clone occurred a few times. The chain is built from TRBV9 and TRBJ2-1, with D possibly matching TRBD2 (6 bases). The V end was cut by 0 bases, the J end by 8 bases, with 21 bases between. This CDR3 comprises 17 residues. CDR1 and CDR2 from the germline V gene are SGDLS and YYNGEE. CDR3: CASSVAVTGDSWDEQFF. CDR3 nucleotide sequence: TGTGCCAGCAGCGTAGCGGTCACGGGGGACTCATGGGATGAGCAGTTCTTC.

J is TRBJ2-4 and V is TRBV27; D ambiguous. This CDR3 has 18 amino acids. Germline assignment: CDR1 MNHEY and CDR2 SMNVEV (reference sequence). V was shortened by 5 bases and J by 6 bases, with 26 bases between the two germline ends. The CDR3 DNA follows: TGTGCCAGCAGTCCCCTGAGCACCGAACCCTGGCCAGGAAACATTCAGTACTTC. It translates to CASSPLSTEPWPGNIQYF.

The CDR3, as DNA: TGTGCCAGCAGCCCGGGGGGAGAGACCCAGTACTTC. Its protein is CASSPGGETQYF. The genes are TRBV6-5 and TRBJ2-5, with 7 positions matching TRBD2. Germline loops: CDR1 MNHEY, CDR2 SVGAGI. The CDR3 has 12 amino acids. With V trimmed by 6 bases and J by 4 bases, 2 bases remained unmatched.

V and J are TRBV21-1 and TRBJ2-5; the table gives TRBD2 as D, unverified against the DNA. TRBV21-1 represents a pseudogene. The CDR3 totals 12 residues. CDR3 nucleotides: TGTGCCAGCAGCAACCTGTATGAGACCCAGTACTTC. As protein: CASSNLYETQYF.

The chain joins TRBV5-6 to TRBJ1-1; D is uncertain. The CDR3 is made up of 11 amino acids. V was clipped by 5 bases and J by 7 bases, with 9 bases between them. Germline V gene data show CDR1 as SGHDT and CDR2 as YYEEEE. CDR3 in amino acids: CASSAGFEAFF. DNA of the CDR3: TGTGCCAGCAGTGCGGGGTTTGAAGCTTTCTTT.